The entry below gives a single TCR beta chain sequence along with its context. Its antigen remains unidentified. No per-base quality is available; no much larger clone lies one base away. Including the terminal cysteine and phenylalanine, the CDR3 comprises 12 residues. The read is trimmed to its CDR3 DNA, 36 bases read in frame from base 1. V lost 5 bases and J lost 6 bases; the stretch between them is 9 bases long. Based on the germline V gene, the CDR1 and CDR2 sequences are MGHDK and SYGVNS. The sample originates from a study of OX40 agonist ivuxolimab in advanced cancers. Study-wide context: The costimulatory receptor OX40 (CD134) was targeted by ivuxolimab, a fully human IgG2 agonistic monoclonal antibody. Intravenous ivuxolimab was administered to patients every 2 weeks at six dose levels: 0.01, 0.1, 0.3, 1.5, 3 and 10 mg/kg. Among the roughly 52 dose-escalation patients, around 19 had hepatocellular carcinoma, approximately 15 melanoma, 9 renal cell carcinoma and 9 head and neck cancer. In the dose-escalation cohort, approximately 82% of patients were male, and the mean age was 60 years with a range of roughly 20 to 79. Patients were allowed to have had prior anti-PD-1, anti-PD-L1 or anti-CTLA-4 therapy, and 30% to 40% of the dose-escalation patients had been treated with checkpoint inhibitors. Partial responses occurred in three dose-escalation patients, of whom one had hepatocellular carcinoma and two had cutaneous melanoma. Peripheral TCRbeta sequencing was intended to test whether TCR sequence diversity was altered and clonal T-cell expansion was caused by ivuxolimab. The paper covers the monotherapy dose-escalation part of the phase I ivuxolimab trial, which included N = 52 patients.

The trial excluded patients who had a history of autoimmune disease or were on systemic immunosuppression. Peripheral blood for TCR sequencing was drawn from every dose cohort at baseline, at cycle 4 day 1 and at cycle 7 day 1. Samples were obtained from an open-label, multicenter, first-in-human phase I dose-escalation trial of ivuxolimab. Adults with locally advanced or metastatic melanoma, renal cell carcinoma, hepatocellular carcinoma or head and neck squamous cell carcinoma were enrolled in the trial. CD4+ and CD8+ T cells were sorted separately from peripheral blood before TCR sequencing. What the work shows at the level of the full study, not this receptor alone: Low levels of normalized T-cell clonal expansion were also seen in some nonresponding patients. After ivuxolimab, expanded clones were on average more numerous among CD8+ T cells than among CD4+ T cells. In the 0.1-3.0 mg/kg groups, partial responders were among the patients with the lowest normalized peripheral clonal expansion, particularly in CD8+ T cells. At doses of 0.1 to 3.0 mg/kg, clonal expansion of both CD4+ and CD8+ T cells in blood was seen between baseline and week 6. The antigen specificity of the peripheral T cells that underwent clonal expansion was not determined.

Genomic DNA was isolated from the sorted cells so that the TCRbeta CDR3 region could be sequenced. The immunoSEQ Assay was used for sequencing of TCRbeta CDR3 regions. In TCRdb, the immuneACCESS table is reduced to in-frame sequences with V and J assigned. These tables do not hold every clone; where another copy was compared, an unresolved V gene accounts for under half, and the others remain unexplained. Here the sample has tens of thousands of clones; 85% to 90% occur a single time. The ten largest account for roughly 30% of the sample. The input for sequencing was CD4+ or CD8+ T cells sorted from blood, taken in a trial of the OX40 agonist ivuxolimab. This clonotype originated in an adult with an advanced solid tumor such as melanoma, head and neck, liver or kidney cancer. The sequence is built from TRBV25-1 and TRBJ2-3; the D gene assignment is ambiguous. The CDR3 protein: CASSPRWDTQYF. The DNA sequence is given as TGTGCCAGCAGTCCCCGGTGGGATACGCAGTATTTT.